These T cell receptor beta chains were read from a single sample in a study of type 1 regulatory T cells. For these TCRs, the target antigens are not known. TCRdb redid the calling of the reads with MiXCR, one entry per CDR3 protein. The table shows about 59,000 distinct CDR3 sequences, with less than 70% occurring only once. Sequencing used cultured non-Tr1 T cells, either the whole culture or a sorted T cell fraction (not recorded which). These receptors came from a human donor in good health. Each CDR3 is given with its conserved first and last residue. A D gene is named only where the DNA matches it firmly. Not all rows give a size; the values are once, few, many and, for expanded clones, a class.

cdr3_length	v_call	d_call	j_call	clone_size	cdr3_nt	cdr3_aa
11	TRBV6-1	TRBD1	TRBJ2-7	few	TGTGCCAGCAGTACAGGGGAGCGGCAGTACTTC	CASSTGERQYF
12	TRBV29-1	TRBD1	TRBJ2-1	few	TGCAGCTCCGGACAGGGTGGTAATGAGCAGTTCTTC	CSSGQGGNEQFF
15	TRBV14	.	TRBJ2-2	.	TGTGCCAGCAGCCAGCAGGGGTTGGGGACCGGGGAGCTGTTTTTT	CASSQQGLGTGELFF
14	TRBV10-1	.	TRBJ1-5	.	TGCGCCAGCAGTGAGTCCGTCCATTGTCAGCCCCAGCATTTT	CASSESVHCQPQHF
15	TRBV10-3	TRBD2	TRBJ2-7	few	TGTGCCATCAGCGAGTCGGGACTAGCGGGAGCCGAGCAGTACTTC	CAISESGLAGAEQYF
15	TRBV11-2	.	TRBJ1-2	.	TGTGCCAGCAGCGGGATCATGGTGGGGTCGGGCGGCTACACCTTC	CASSGIMVGSGGYTF
18	TRBV6-1	TRBD2	TRBJ2-1	.	TGTGCCAGCAGTCCGGGACTAGCGGGAGTCGAGCCGAACAATGAGCAGTTCTTC	CASSPGLAGVEPNNEQFF
16	TRBV18	TRBD1	TRBJ2-7	.	TGTGCCAGCTCACTCCTCCCCGGGACAGGCTCCTACGAGCAGTACTTC	CASSLLPGTGSYEQYF
16	TRBV21-1	.	TRBJ2-7	.	TGTGCCAGCAGCAAAGTCGGGGGGCAGCGGGAGGGCCCGGGCCACTTC	CASSKVGGQREGPGHF
11	TRBV12-3/TRBV12-4	.	TRBJ1-1	few	TGTGCCAGCAGTTTCTTCGGTGAAGCTTTCTTT	CASSFFGEAFF
15	TRBV5-6	.	TRBJ2-1	.	TGTGCCAGCAGCTCGGGACCAGGGTCGTACAATGAGCAGTTCTTC	CASSSGPGSYNEQFF
18	TRBV27	TRBD2	TRBJ2-1	.	TGTGCCAGCAGTTCATATCGAAAGACTAGCGGGCAGAACAATGAGCAGTTCTTC	CASSSYRKTSGQNNEQFF
15	TRBV19	.	TRBJ2-5	medium-sized	TGTGCCAGTAGGACCGGGCCGCAGGGACAAGAGACCCAGTACTTC	CASRTGPQGQETQYF
12	TRBV20-1	TRBD1	TRBJ2-7	once	TGCAGTGCTAGCACAGGGGTACACGAGCAGTACTTC	CSASTGVHEQYF
14	TRBV5-1	.	TRBJ1-1	once	TGCGCCAGCAGCTTGGTGGCAGAGAACACTGAAGCTTTCTTT	CASSLVAENTEAFF
13	TRBV12-3/TRBV12-4	.	TRBJ1-5	.	TGTGCCAGCAGTTTAGGGGACATCAGGCCCCAGCATTTT	CASSLGDIRPQHF
20	TRBV14	TRBD2	TRBJ2-3	.	TGTGCCAGCAGCCAAGATATTCGGACTAGCGGGAGAGCTAGCACAGATACGCAGTATTTT	CASSQDIRTSGRASTDTQYF
19	TRBV7-9	TRBD2	TRBJ2-1	.	TGTGCCAGCAGCCCGAGTGGGGTTAGCGGGCCAATAAGACCCAATGAGCAGTTCTTC	CASSPSGVSGPIRPNEQFF
13	TRBV28	.	TRBJ1-5	.	TGTGCCAGCAGGCCCGGGCCCAATCAGCCCCAGCATTTT	CASRPGPNQPQHF
17	TRBV4-3	TRBD2	TRBJ2-1	.	TGCGCCAGCAGCCAAGATAGTCGCGGGAGGTTCTACAATGAGCAGTTCTTC	CASSQDSRGRFYNEQFF